Listed below are T cell receptor beta chains from one sample, sequenced in a study of T cells in Graves' hyperthyroidism and ophthalmopathy. TCRdb redid the calling of the multiplex PCR reads with MiXCR, one entry per CDR3 protein. The top ten clones hold roughly 19% of a sample with about 570,000 distinct CDR3 sequences, around 46% of them seen once. The sequenced sample was peripheral blood or thyroid tissue (not recorded which). The receptors were sampled from an adult woman with Graves' disease, either hyperthyroidism or ophthalmopathy (not recorded which). The CDR3 runs from the conserved cysteine through the conserved F or W. A D gene is named only where the DNA matches it firmly. Rows may omit the clone size; those that give it use once, few, many or a size class.

TRBJ1-3	TRBV29-1	NA	NA	TGCAGCGTTGAAGAGGGACGGCACTCTGGAAACACCATATATTTT	CSVEEGRHSGNTIYF
TRBJ2-7	TRBV7-2	NA	many	TGTGCCAGCAGCTTCCCCTCTATGCAGCAGTACTTC	CASSFPSMQQYF
TRBJ2-7	TRBV7-9	TRBD2	NA	TGCGCCAGCACCGACACGACTAGCACTACCTACGAGCAGTACTTC	CASTDTTSTTYEQYF
TRBJ2-5	TRBV12-3/TRBV12-4	TRBD2	many	TGTGCCAGCAGCCCGTTTAGCGGGAGGGCCCTCGGGGAGACCCAGTACTTC	CASSPFSGRALGETQYF
TRBJ2-5	TRBV7-9	NA	NA	TGTGCCAGCAGCTTAGGTTCAGGGGACTTC	CASSLGSGDF
TRBJ1-2	TRBV20-1	NA	many	TGCAGTGCTACCTGGACGAAGGACTATGGCTACACCTTC	CSATWTKDYGYTF
TRBJ2-1	TRBV2	TRBD2	NA	TGTGCCAGCAGCGAACTCCCTCTAGCGGGAGGGCCATCCGAGCAGTTCTTC	CASSELPLAGGPSEQFF
TRBJ2-7	TRBV7-9	NA	many	TGTGCCAGCAGCCCGTCCCTTTGGGGACGAAACTCCTACGAGCAGTACTTC	CASSPSLWGRNSYEQYF
TRBJ2-5	TRBV3-1	NA	few	TGTGCCAGCAGTTACGAAGAGACCCAGTGCTTC	CASSYEETQCF
TRBJ2-7	TRBV6-1	NA	NA	TGTGCCAGCAGCAGCGACAGGACCTACGAGCAGTACTTC	CASSSDRTYEQYF
TRBJ1-1	TRBV2	NA	NA	TGTGCCAGCAGTGAACGGGCTAGGGGCAGGAGCTTAATTACTGAAGCTTTCTTT	CASSERARGRSLITEAFF
TRBJ2-3	TRBV20-1	TRBD2	NA	TGCAGTGCACACGCCGGGACTAGCGGAACAGATACGCAGTATTTT	CSAHAGTSGTDTQYF
TRBJ2-2	TRBV9	NA	many	TGTGCCAGCAGCGTCCTTGGACAGATCGCGAACACCGGGGAGCTGTTTTTT	CASSVLGQIANTGELFF
TRBJ2-5	TRBV5-1	NA	many	TGCGCCAGCAGCTTAGGACATATCCAAGAGACCCAGTACTTC	CASSLGHIQETQYF